This T cell receptor (beta chain) was sequenced during a study of T cell responses to AZD1222 COVID-19 vaccine. About the study: Second-dose intervals of approximately 4 or approximately 12 weeks were pooled.

Sequenced by immunoSEQ multiplex PCR; TCRdb stores in-frame clones only, minus some. The sample yields fewer than 120,000 clones, 88% seen once. About this clone itself: Its antigen is not known.

Whole-study results and caveats: Repertoire collection took place solely once the T cell response had peaked. Spike was spanned by vaccine-associated CD4 TCRs, with dominance at 160-218 and 743-854.

CDR1 and CDR2 (germline): GTSNPN, SVGIG (reference sequence). The length of the CDR3 is 19 residues. Trimming took 1 base from V and 1 from J; bases not matched to a gene: 16. The V and J genes are TRBV30 and TRBJ1-2, with 9 bases matching TRBD1. This sequence originates from an adult in good health. Sequenced material: peripheral blood, taken on day 0 of AZD1222 vaccination. The CDR3 DNA sequence: TGTGCCTGGAGTGGCGGGACAGGGAAAATTACTCTATTTAACTATGGCTACACCTTC. Its translation: CAWSGGTGKITLFNYGYTF. Looking up the rest from reference TRBV30 and TRBJ1-2 gives the full variable domain: SQTIHQWPATLVQPVGSPLSLECTVEGTSNPNLYWYRQAAGRGLQLLFYSVGIGQISSEVPQNLSASRPQDRQFILSSKKLLLSDSGFYLCAWSGGTGKITLFNYGYTFGSGTRLTVV.